The text below deals with one T cell receptor beta chain. This entry belongs to a study of blood T cell repertoires in COVID-19. Turning to the study itself: Samples of COVID-19 (acute and convalescent) were obtained from the United States, Italy and Spain.

The CDR3 runs to 14 residues. Germline V gene sequence: CDR1 MGHDK, CDR2 SYGVNS. V dropped 9 bases and J dropped 4; count of bases not matched to a gene: 9. Study processing details: The authors estimated nucleated cell counts from reference gene primer amplification. Data came from immunoSEQ multiplex PCR; TCRdb stores just in-frame clones and leaves some out. V, J and clone size are taken as reported in that table, and D and trimming were inferred from the DNA itself. This sample has about 260,000 clones; just under 90% occur once, and the top ten carry approximately 3.3%. The TCR was taken from a woman between 40 and 55 years old with acute or convalescent COVID-19. The chain joins TRBV25-1 to TRBJ2-1, with 7 bases matching TRBD1. The sequenced sample consisted of peripheral blood. The CDR3, as DNA: TGTGCCAGTAACGACAGGGTACTTTACAATGAGCAGTTCTTC. This sequence encodes CASNDRVLYNEQFF.